Shown below are 4 T cell receptor beta chains from a single sample sequenced in a study of T cells expressing NK-cell markers. Following a re-call of the 5' RACE reads, TCRdb has one entry per CDR3 protein and lacks DNA. The listing records roughly 150,000 distinct CDR3 sequences. Specimen: blood T cells: a sorted CD56 or NKG2C T cell subset, CD4+ or CD8+ T cells, or bulk PBMC T cells (not recorded which). The receptors originated from a woman aged 18 to 75 in good health.

V gene TRBV12-3 or TRBV12-4 combines with J gene TRBJ1-2. The CDR3 has 13 amino acids. CDR3 residues: CASSLEGIYGYTF.

The chain combines TRBV25-1 with TRBJ2-7; TCRdb picks TRBD2, but there is no DNA to check that call. Germline CDR1 and CDR2: MGHDK and SYGVNS. The CDR3 runs 15 residues. This CDR3 is CASSDPGWTGGEQYF.

The gene calls are TRBV4-1 and TRBJ2-1; TCRdb's D call of TRBD1 is untestable without DNA. Germline lookup yields CDR1 MGHRA and CDR2 YSYEKL. The CDR3 sequence is 12 residues long. CDR3 sequence: CASSQRDVEQFF.

V and J are TRBV4-1 and TRBJ1-1; TCRdb lists TRBD1, though no DNA is available to test this call. The CDR3 is made up of 15 amino acids. The germline gives CDR1 MGHRA, CDR2 YSYEKL. The CDR3 protein is CASSQVGRGRTEAFF.